These 12 T cell receptor beta chains share one sample of origin, sequenced in a study of blood T cell repertoires in COVID-19. Here immunoSEQ multiplex PCR was the method, and the copy in TCRdb shows in-frame clones only, minus some. The sample has more than 300,000 clones, more than 75% seen once; the top ten hold about 1.1%. The specimen sequenced was PBMCs or T cells enriched from blood (not recorded which). Receptors were obtained from a woman under 30 who had recovered from COVID-19.

The chain couples TRBV27 to TRBJ1-6; D might be TRBD1 (5 bases). V was trimmed by 3 bases and J by 1 base, leaving 7 bases between them. This CDR3 has 15 residues. Germline values: CDR1 MNHEY, CDR2 SMNVEV (reference sequence). Here the CDR3 reads CASSFAGSYNSPLHF. For the CDR3, the DNA is TGTGCCAGCAGTTTTGCAGGGTCCTATAATTCACCCCTCCACTTT.

The genes are TRBV11-1 and TRBJ1-2; D might be TRBD1 (5 bases). V lost 1 base and J 2 bases, leaving 14 bases between the germline ends. Germline CDR1 and CDR2: SGHAT and FQDESV (reference sequence). The CDR3 runs 16 residues. DNA of the CDR3: TGTGCCAGCAGCTTAGGTACGGGACTTTCAAACTATGGCTACACCTTC. As protein: CASSLGTGLSNYGYTF.

The J gene is TRBJ1-6, the V gene TRBV7-9; 11 bases fit TRBD1. CDR1 SEHNR and CDR2 FQNEAQ come from the germline V gene (reference sequence). Germline trimming cut 5 bases from V and 7 bases from J; bases unmatched to any gene: 10. The CDR3 has 17 residues. The CDR3 here is CASSRGQGAASNSPLHF. The CDR3, as DNA: TGTGCCAGCAGCCGCGGACAGGGGGCAGCAAGCAATTCACCCCTCCACTTT.

The chain joins TRBV9 to TRBJ1-4, with D maybe TRBD1 (6 bases). V lost 4 bases and J lost 2, with 15 bases in between. This CDR3 comprises 16 residues. The V gene's germline CDR1 is SGDLS and CDR2 YYNGEE. The CDR3 reads CASSPHGGATNEKLFF. In nucleotides, the CDR3 is TGTGCCAGCAGCCCCCATGGGGGGGCGACTAATGAAAAACTGTTTTTT.

This clone was observed at least ten times. J is TRBJ2-7 and V is TRBV6-5, with 9 bases lining up with TRBD1. Trimming at V came to 5 bases and at J to 4 bases, leaving 9 bases not matched to a gene. This CDR3 comprises 15 residues. The germline V gene has CDR1 MNHEY and CDR2 SVGAGI. CDR3 amino acids: CASSKWTGAEYEQYF. CDR3 in DNA: TGTGCCAGCAGTAAATGGACAGGGGCGGAATACGAGCAGTACTTC.

This sequence joins TRBV5-6 and TRBJ2-2, with D tentatively TRBD2 (6 bases). The CDR3 length is 16 residues. V shed 1 base and J shed 3 bases, with 13 bases lying between them. The germline V gene has CDR1 SGHDT and CDR2 YYEEEE. The CDR3 reads CASSLSFGGYTGELFF. The CDR3 bases are TGTGCCAGCAGCTTGAGTTTCGGGGGATACACCGGGGAGCTGTTTTTT.

The genes are TRBV2 and TRBJ2-1, with 12 positions matching TRBD1. This CDR3 spans 23 amino acids. Germline CDR1 and CDR2: SNHLY and FYNNEI. The ends lost 3 bases at V and 0 bases at J; junction bases unmatched: 21. Here the CDR3 DNA reads TGTGCCAGCAGTGACCCCGGGACAGGGGGCCAGGTTTGGGGTTCGAACTCCTACAATGAGCAGTTCTTC. Its translation: CASSDPGTGGQVWGSNSYNEQFF.

CDR3 residues: CASSEEGQGSYEQYF. DNA of the CDR3: TGTGCCAGCAGTGAAGAGGGACAGGGCTCCTACGAGCAGTACTTC. The chain links TRBV6-1 to TRBJ2-7, with 9 bases that match TRBD1. The CDR3 consists of 15 residues. Trimming removed 1 base from V and 0 bases from J; junction bases left unmatched: 1. CDR1 is MNHNS and CDR2 is SASEGT in the germline V gene.

This chain links TRBV5-4 with TRBJ2-1, with 14 bases matching TRBD2. The V segment lost 0 bases and the J segment 10 bases; nucleotides outside the gene matches: 6. CDR1 and CDR2 from the germline V gene are SGHNT and YYREEE (reference sequence). CDR3 length: 16 residues. In nucleotides, the CDR3 is TGTGCCAGCAGCTTGGACGGGACTAGCGGGGGTCCCGAGCAGTTCTTC. Amino acids: CASSLDGTSGGPEQFF. The full variable domain, its missing parts supplied by reference TRBV5-4 and TRBJ2-1, is ETGVTQSPTHLIKTRGQQVTLRCSSQSGHNTVSWYQQALGQGPQFIFQYYREEENGRGNFPPRFSGLQFPNYSSELNVNALELDDSALYLCASSLDGTSGGPEQFFGPGTRLTVL.

A single count supports this clone. This sequence joins TRBV28 and TRBJ2-7, with TRBD2 identical over 8 bases. The CDR3 spans 16 residues. The trim removed 6 bases at V and 2 bases at J, leaving 12 bases unmatched. Germline V CDR1 and CDR2: MDHEN, SYDVKM. The CDR3, as DNA: TGTGCCAGCAGCCGAACACGGGAGGGGGAAACCTACGAGCAGTACTTC. Translating it yields CASSRTREGETYEQYF.

The V and J genes are TRBV7-9 and TRBJ2-2; 11 nucleotides agree with TRBD2. The junction had 7 bases not matched to a gene; V was cut back by 10 bases and J by 0 bases. Germline V gene data show CDR1 as SEHNR and CDR2 as FQNEAQ (reference sequence). The CDR3 loop spans 16 amino acids. CDR3 in amino acids: CAMPGLAAANTGELFF. The CDR3 nucleotides are TGTGCCATGCCGGGACTAGCGGCGGCGAACACCGGGGAGCTGTTTTTT.

This clone has only one observation. The chain joins TRBV6-6 to TRBJ2-5; D is undetermined. Germline CDR1 reads MNHNY; CDR2 reads SVGAGI (reference sequence). Trimming took off 5 bases at V and 1 base at J, with 11 bases between the two ends. The CDR3 covers 14 residues. CDR3 amino acids: CASSPVGSQETQYF. The CDR3 bases are TGTGCCAGCAGTCCGGTGGGCAGCCAAGAGACCCAGTACTTC.